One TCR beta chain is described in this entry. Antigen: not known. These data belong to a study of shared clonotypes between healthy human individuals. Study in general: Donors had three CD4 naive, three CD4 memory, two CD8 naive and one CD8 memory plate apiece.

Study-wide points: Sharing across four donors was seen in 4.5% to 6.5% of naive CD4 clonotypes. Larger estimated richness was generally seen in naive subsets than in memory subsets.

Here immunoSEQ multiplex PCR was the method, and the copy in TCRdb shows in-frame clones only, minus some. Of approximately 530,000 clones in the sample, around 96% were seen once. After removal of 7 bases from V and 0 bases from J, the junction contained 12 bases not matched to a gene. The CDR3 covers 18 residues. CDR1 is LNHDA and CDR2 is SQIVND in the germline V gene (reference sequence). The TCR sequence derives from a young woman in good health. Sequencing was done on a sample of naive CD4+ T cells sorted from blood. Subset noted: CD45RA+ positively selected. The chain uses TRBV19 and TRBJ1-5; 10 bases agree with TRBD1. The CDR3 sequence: CASNSRTGGAYSNQPQHF. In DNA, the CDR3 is TGTGCCAGTAATTCTAGGACAGGGGGAGCCTATAGCAATCAGCCCCAGCATTTT.